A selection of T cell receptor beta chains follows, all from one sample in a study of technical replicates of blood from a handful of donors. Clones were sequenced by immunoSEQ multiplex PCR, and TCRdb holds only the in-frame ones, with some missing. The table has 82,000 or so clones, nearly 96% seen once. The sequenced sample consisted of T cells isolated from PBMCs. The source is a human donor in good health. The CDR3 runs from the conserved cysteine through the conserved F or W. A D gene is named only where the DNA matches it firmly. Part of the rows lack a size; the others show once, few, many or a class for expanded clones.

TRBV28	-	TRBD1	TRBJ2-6	TGTGCCAGCAGTCGGGACAGTGGCTTCTCTGGGGCCAACGTCCTGACTTTC	CASSRDSGFSGANVLTF
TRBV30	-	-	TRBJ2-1	TGTGCCTGGAGCGACATGGGGGGATATTCTATAGATGAGCAGTTCTTC	CAWSDMGGYSIDEQFF
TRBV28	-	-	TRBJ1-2	TGTGCCAGCAGTTTGTCTTATGGCTACACCTTC	CASSLSYGYTF
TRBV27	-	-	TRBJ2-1	TGTGCCAGCAGTTTGGGCCGCCCGATTTACAATGAGCAGTTCTTC	CASSLGRPIYNEQFF
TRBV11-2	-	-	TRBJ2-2	TGTGCCAGCAGCTTTTCGGGGACGAACACCGGGGAGCTGTTTTTT	CASSFSGTNTGELFF
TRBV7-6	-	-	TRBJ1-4	TGTGCCAGCAGCTTAGCCCCAGGGGAAAATGAAAAACTGTTTTTT	CASSLAPGENEKLFF
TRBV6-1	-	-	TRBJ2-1	TGTGCCAGCAGTGACTACCTTAGCTCCTACAATGAGCAGTTCTTC	CASSDYLSSYNEQFF
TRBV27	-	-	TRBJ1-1	TGTGCCAGCAGTTTATCCGGGGGTGCTGAAGCTTTCTTT	CASSLSGGAEAFF
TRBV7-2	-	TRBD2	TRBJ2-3	TGTGCCAGCAGCTTAGTAGCGGGAGGGCCGGGCACAGATACGCAGTATTTT	CASSLVAGGPGTDTQYF
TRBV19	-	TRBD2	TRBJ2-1	TGTGCCAGTAGTATAGCCTCGTTAGTTTTAGCGGGAGTACGGAATGAGCAGTTCTTC	CASSIASLVLAGVRNEQFF
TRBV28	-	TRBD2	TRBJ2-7	TGTGCCAGCAGTTTTAGCGGCGGGAGCCACTCCTACGAGCAGTACTTC	CASSFSGGSHSYEQYF
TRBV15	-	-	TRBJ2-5	TGTGCCACCAGCAGAGCCTTAAGTCCGGGGCAAGAGACCCAGTACTTC	CATSRALSPGQETQYF
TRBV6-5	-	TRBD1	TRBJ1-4	TGTGCCAGCTCCGGGACAGGGAGGGAAAAACTGTTTTTT	CASSGTGREKLFF
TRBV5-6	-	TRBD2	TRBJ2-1	TGTGCCAGCGTTACAGCGGGAGTAGCAGGGGAGCAGTTCTTC	CASVTAGVAGEQFF
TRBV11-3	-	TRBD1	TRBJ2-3	TGTGCCAGCAGCCAAGGACAGGGGGCAACAGATACGCAGTATTTT	CASSQGQGATDTQYF
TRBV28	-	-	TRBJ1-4	TGTGCCAGCAGTGTTTGGCCAGGGGAAGAGGAAAAACTGTTTTTT	CASSVWPGEEEKLFF
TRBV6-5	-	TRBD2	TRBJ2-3	TGTGCCAGCAGTCCTCTAGCGGGGGGCACAGATACGCAGTATTTT	CASSPLAGGTDTQYF
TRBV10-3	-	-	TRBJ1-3	TGTGCCATCAGAGAAGGGGCAGGAAACACCATATATTTT	CAIREGAGNTIYF
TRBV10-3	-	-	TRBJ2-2	TGTGCCATCAGTGAGATTTTAGTTTTCACCGGGGAGCTGTTTTTT	CAISEILVFTGELFF
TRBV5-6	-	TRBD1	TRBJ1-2	TGTGCCAGCAGCTTGCCCCCAGGGGGCGATGGCTACACCTTC	CASSLPPGGDGYTF
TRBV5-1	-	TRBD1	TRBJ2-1	TGCGCCAGCAGCTTAACAGGGGGGTACAATGAGCAGTTCTTC	CASSLTGGYNEQFF
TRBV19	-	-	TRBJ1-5	TGTGCCAGTAGCCTTCCTAATCAGCCCCAGCATTTT	CASSLPNQPQHF
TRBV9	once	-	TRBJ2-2	TGTGCCAGCAGCGTTACTAGCTACTTGTCCTCATACACCGGGGAGCTGTTTTTT	CASSVTSYLSSYTGELFF
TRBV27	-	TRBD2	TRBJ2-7	TGTGCCAGCAGTTTGGGACTAGCGGGGTACTACGAGCAGTACTTC	CASSLGLAGYYEQYF
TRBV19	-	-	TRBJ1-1	TGTGCCAGTAGTAAGGACAGGAACACTGAAGCTTTCTTT	CASSKDRNTEAFF
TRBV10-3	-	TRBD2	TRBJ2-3	TGTGCCATCAGTGAGTTCTACCTGACTAGCGGGAGTTCGGGCACAGATACGCAGTATTTT	CAISEFYLTSGSSGTDTQYF
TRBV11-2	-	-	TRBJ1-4	TGTGCCAGCAGCTTAGAATCGGGGGGGAGTGAAAAACTGTTTTTT	CASSLESGGSEKLFF
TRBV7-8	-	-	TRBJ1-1	TGTGCCAGCAGCCTTATTAGTAGGGGGAACACTGAAGCTTTCTTT	CASSLISRGNTEAFF
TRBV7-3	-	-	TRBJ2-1	TGTGCCAGCAGCTTAAGGAGTTCGCCCGGGAAAGACAATGAGCAGTTCTTC	CASSLRSSPGKDNEQFF
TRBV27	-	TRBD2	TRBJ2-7	TGTGCCAGCAGTTTAGCGGGAGATTTCTACGAGCAGTACTTC	CASSLAGDFYEQYF
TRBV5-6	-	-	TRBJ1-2	TGTGCCAGCAGCCGGACAGATACCTATGGCTACACCTTC	CASSRTDTYGYTF
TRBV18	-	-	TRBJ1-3	TGTGCCAGCTCAGCGGCGGGCTCTGGAAACACCATATATTTT	CASSAAGSGNTIYF
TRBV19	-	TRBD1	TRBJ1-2	TGTGCCAGTAGCGGGGGACCCGGGACAGAGAATGGCTACACCTTC	CASSGGPGTENGYTF
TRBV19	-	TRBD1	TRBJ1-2	TGTGCCAGTAGTGGACGACAGGGAGGTGACTATGGCTACACCTTC	CASSGRQGGDYGYTF
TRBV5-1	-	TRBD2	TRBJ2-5	TGCGCCAGCAGGACTAGCGGGAGTTTGGAGACCCAGTACTTC	CASRTSGSLETQYF
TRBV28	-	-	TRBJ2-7	TGTGCCAGCAGTTCCAACAGGGAGATCGCCGAGCAGTACTTC	CASSSNREIAEQYF
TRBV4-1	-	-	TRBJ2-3	TGCGCCAGCAGCCGAATCTCTAGCGAAAACACAGATACGCAGTATTTT	CASSRISSENTDTQYF
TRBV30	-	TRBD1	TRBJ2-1	TGTGCCTGGAGGGGACAGGGTGGCCTAGGTGGCTACAATGAGCAGTTCTTC	CAWRGQGGLGGYNEQFF
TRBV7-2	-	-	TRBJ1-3	TGTGCCAGCAGCTTAGAACAATCATATTTGAACACCATATATTTT	CASSLEQSYLNTIYF
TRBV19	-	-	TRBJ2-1	TGTGCCAGTAGTAGTAAGTCTAAATACAATGAGCAGTTCTTC	CASSSKSKYNEQFF
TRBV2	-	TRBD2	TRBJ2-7	TGTGCCAGCAGTGAAGCGAATCTAGCGGGAGCCGAGCAGTACTTC	CASSEANLAGAEQYF
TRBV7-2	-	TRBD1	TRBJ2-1	TGTGCCAGCAGCCGAGGGACAGGGAGAGGAGGAAATGAGCAGTTCTTC	CASSRGTGRGGNEQFF
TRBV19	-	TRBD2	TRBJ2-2	TGTGCCAGTAGTATAGTTGCGGGAGCGAACACCGGGGAGCTGTTTTTT	CASSIVAGANTGELFF
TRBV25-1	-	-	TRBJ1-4	TGTGCCAGCAGTGTCTCCAGAGACACCGGCTTTAATGAAAAACTGTTTTTT	CASSVSRDTGFNEKLFF
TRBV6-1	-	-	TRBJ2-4	TGTGCCAGCAGTGAGATTGGGCCAGCCAAAAACATTCAGTACTTC	CASSEIGPAKNIQYF
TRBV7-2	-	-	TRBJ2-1	TGTGCCAGCAGCTTGTGGGAGAAAATCGAGCAGTTCTTC	CASSLWEKIEQFF